One and the same sample provided the 22 T cell receptor beta chains below, sequenced in a study of CD8+ T cells in alopecia areata. Specified treatment: oral pan-JAK inhibitor, 5-10 mg twice daily. Reverse transcription of extracted RNA yielded cDNA, which provided the sequencing template. TCRdb's copy holds only in-frame clones and misses some; the assay was immunoSEQ multiplex PCR. The sample holds over 85,000 clones, roughly three fifths seen once. Sequencing used CD8+ T cells sorted from blood, obtained at week 4, from a patient treated with tofacitinib. Receptors originate from a human donor with alopecia areata.

The V gene is TRBV30, the J gene TRBJ1-2, with 10 bases aligning to TRBD1. Germline trimming cut 0 bases from V and 7 bases from J; bases unmatched to any gene: 2. The CDR3 sequence is 13 residues long. Germline CDR1 is GTSNPN and CDR2 is SVGIG (reference sequence). DNA for the CDR3: TGTGCCTGGAGTGTTGGGACAGGGGTTGGCTACACCTTC. Translated, it gives CAWSVGTGVGYTF.

This chain links TRBV4-3 with TRBJ2-7; D unclear. Trimming removed 1 base at V and 0 bases at J, with 4 bases between. The CDR3 loop spans 13 amino acids. Germline CDR1 is LGHNA and CDR2 is YSLEER. CDR3 bases: TGCGCCAGCAGCCAAGGGGACTCCTACGAGCAGTACTTC. This translates into CASSQGDSYEQYF.

This chain connects TRBV13 to TRBJ1-1; D is undetermined. The V gene's germline CDR1 is PRHDT and CDR2 FYEKMQ (reference sequence). The CDR3 is 13 amino acids. V dropped 3 bases and J dropped 8 bases, with 13 bases sitting between them. CDR3 in DNA: TGTGCCAGCAGCTTTAATTCGCCGGGGGAAGCTTTCTTT. It is translated as CASSFNSPGEAFF.

The DNA of the CDR3 is TGCAGCGCTCGGACAGGGGGTAATTCACCCCTCCACTTT. This codes for CSARTGGNSPLHF. This sequence joins TRBV29-1 and TRBJ1-6; TRBD1 agrees at 10 bases. The CDR3 has 13 amino acids. Trimming took 7 bases from V and 6 from J; bases not matched to a gene: 3. The germline V gene encodes CDR1 SQVTM and CDR2 ANQGSEA.

The chain carries TRBV9 and TRBJ2-1; D is unresolved. Germline V gene data show CDR1 as SGDLS and CDR2 as YYNGEE. The length of the CDR3 is 12 residues. Trimming removed 3 bases at V and 9 bases at J, with 10 bases between. In DNA, the CDR3 is TGTGCCAGCAGCGCAGATAGAGTTGAGCAGTTCTTC. It encodes CASSADRVEQFF.

V is TRBV28 and J is TRBJ2-5; 8 positions agree with TRBD2. The tail of the sequence fits TRBJ2-7 better, so the J call may be wrong. This CDR3 has 16 amino acids. CDR1 and CDR2 from the germline V gene are MDHEN and SYDVKM. The CDR3 coding sequence is TGTGCCAGCAGTTCCGAGGGACTAGAGGGTCTCTACGAGCAGTACTTC. Translation: CASSSEGLEGLYEQYF.

This chain connects TRBV19 to TRBJ2-5; D unresolved. V was shortened by 5 bases and J by 7 bases, with 14 bases between the two germline ends. Looked up from germline, CDR1 is LNHDA and CDR2 is SQIVND (reference sequence). The CDR3 has 13 residues. CDR3 protein: CASSPTSSGTQYF. The CDR3 DNA reads TGTGCCAGTAGTCCCACCTCGTCGGGGACCCAGTACTTC.

This rearrangement joins TRBV6-1 to TRBJ1-1, with a tentative D call TRBD1 (6 bases). V lost 6 bases and J lost 0, with 11 bases in between. The CDR3 has 14 amino acids. CDR1 and CDR2 (germline): MNHNS, SASEGT. This CDR3 reads CASSGQRLNTEAFF. The CDR3 nucleotides read TGTGCCAGCAGCGGACAGAGATTGAACACTGAAGCTTTCTTT.

This clone has a single count. V usage is TRBV5-6 and J usage is TRBJ2-5; D not resolved. Germline CDR1 and CDR2: SGHDT and YYEEEE. CDR3 size: 13 residues. Trimming removed 0 bases from V and 4 bases from J, with 7 bases in between. The CDR3 DNA follows: TGTGCCAGCAGCTTGGTGGCTGGAGAGACCCAGTACTTC. Protein product: CASSLVAGETQYF.

This sequence joins TRBV5-6 and TRBJ1-5, with 8 bases aligning to TRBD1. The germline gives CDR1 SGHDT, CDR2 YYEEEE. CDR3 length: 16 amino acids. With V trimmed by 3 bases and J by 2 bases, 7 bases remained unmatched. CDR3 sequence (DNA): TGTGCCAGCAGCTATACCAGGGGGCGCGGCAATCAGCCCCAGCATTTT. Translated: CASSYTRGRGNQPQHF.

This rearrangement joins TRBV10-3 to TRBJ1-3, with 12 nucleotides matching TRBD1. Germline loops: CDR1 ENHRY, CDR2 SYGVKD. V trimming: 3 bases; J trimming: 8 bases; junction bases outside the gene matches: 2. CDR3 size: 14 residues. CDR3: CAISEGTGGHTIYF. In DNA, the CDR3 is TGTGCCATCAGTGAAGGGACAGGGGGCCACACCATATATTTT.

V and J are TRBV6-6 and TRBJ1-5; 7 bases fit TRBD1. The ends lost 5 bases at V and 3 bases at J; junction bases unmatched: 4. CDR1 is MNHNY and CDR2 is SVGAGI in the germline V gene (reference sequence). The CDR3 is made up of 14 amino acids. CDR3 in DNA: TGTGCCAGCAGTCGGGACAGCTTCAATCAGCCCCAGCATTTT. This encodes CASSRDSFNQPQHF.

This sequence joins TRBV7-9 and TRBJ2-3; TRBD2 matches at 7 bases. The V gene's germline CDR1 is SEHNR and CDR2 FQNEAQ (reference sequence). The CDR3 sequence is 17 residues long. V gave up 2 bases and J gave up 3 bases; unmatched junction bases: 11. The CDR3 region is CASSLLGAGVMTDTQYF. The DNA for the CDR3 is TGTGCCAGCAGCTTACTCGGCGCGGGGGTAATGACAGATACGCAGTATTTT.

The V gene is TRBV15, the J gene TRBJ2-2; TRBD2 might be the D (6 bases). The length of the CDR3 is 16 residues. The germline CDR1 and CDR2 sequences are LNHNV and YYDKDF (reference sequence). Trimming took off 0 bases at V and 4 bases at J, with 12 bases between the two ends. CDR3 in amino acids: CATSRDGGGFTGELFF. The CDR3, as DNA: TGTGCCACCAGCAGAGATGGGGGAGGCTTCACCGGGGAGCTGTTTTTT.

A single count supports this clone. The gene calls are TRBV5-1 and TRBJ2-7; D assignment may be TRBD1 or TRBD2 (6 bases each). The CDR3 is made up of 13 amino acids. Trimming took off 3 bases at V and 7 bases at J, with 14 bases between the two ends. Germline assignment: CDR1 SGHRS and CDR2 YFSETQ. CDR3 bases: TGCGCCAGCAGCTGGGGGGCCCTCCGGGAGCAGTACTTC. It is translated as CASSWGALREQYF.

This clone was seen a handful of times. The chain recombines TRBV29-1 with TRBJ2-5; 7 bases fit TRBD1. J was trimmed by 1 base and V by 1 base; bases with no gene match: 0. The CDR3 sequence is 13 residues long. Germline loops: CDR1 SQVTM, CDR2 ANQGSEA. The CDR3 DNA reads TGCAGCGTTGAAGGACAGGGCCAAGAGACCCAGTACTTC. Protein: CSVEGQGQETQYF.

V and J are TRBV6-5 and TRBJ1-2; D not resolved. The CDR3 consists of 13 residues. Trimming removed 6 bases from V and 3 bases from J, with 11 bases in between. From germline, CDR1 is MNHEY and CDR2 SVGAGI. The CDR3 is CASSSEADYGYTF. The DNA of the CDR3 is TGTGCCAGCAGCTCGGAGGCGGACTATGGCTACACCTTC.

This chain connects TRBV29-1 to TRBJ2-7; D is unclear. Germline V gene data show CDR1 as SQVTM and CDR2 as ANQGSEA. With 5 bases removed from V and 4 bases from J, the gap between germline ends came to 9 bases. CDR3 length: 11 residues. The CDR3 reads CSVMAGYEQYF. The CDR3 nucleotides are TGCAGCGTTATGGCTGGGTACGAGCAGTACTTC.

The chain links TRBV11-3 to TRBJ2-1; 9 bases map to TRBD2. Germline-derived CDR1 and CDR2 are SGHNT and YENEEA. CDR3 size: 16 residues. After removal of 2 bases from V and 4 bases from J, the junction contained 6 bases not matched to a gene. In nucleotides, the CDR3 is TGTGCCAGCAGCTTATTAGCGGGAGTGGGATACAATGAGCAGTTCTTC. Its translation: CASSLLAGVGYNEQFF.

In its sample, this clone was seen once. This rearrangement joins TRBV4-1 to TRBJ2-5, with 8 bases lining up with TRBD2. This CDR3 comprises 18 residues. From germline, CDR1 is MGHRA and CDR2 YSYEKL. V lost 3 bases, J lost 5 bases, and 17 bases stayed unmatched. The CDR3 DNA reads as TGCGCCAGCAGCCACCGGGAGGGGGGCTTAGGGGTCAGGGAGACCCAGTACTTC. Translation: CASSHREGGLGVRETQYF.

This clone qualifies as large (0.1 to 1%). CDR3 sequence reads: CASSLGSLTSVDEQFF. As DNA, the CDR3 is TGCGCCAGCAGCTTGGGGTCGCTAACCAGTGTGGATGAGCAGTTCTTC. V usage is TRBV5-1 and J usage is TRBJ2-1; D is ambiguous. V lost 0 bases and J lost 8, with 18 bases in between. This CDR3 contains 16 residues. Germline V gives CDR1 SGHRS, CDR2 YFSETQ.

The J gene is TRBJ2-3, the V gene TRBV5-1, with unresolved D. Trimming shortened V by 2 bases and J by 1 base, and 5 bases separated the two germline ends. Per germline, CDR1 SGHRS and CDR2 YFSETQ. The CDR3 has 13 amino acids. CDR3 loop: CASSFEGTDTQYF. The DNA of the CDR3 is TGCGCCAGCAGCTTCGAAGGCACAGATACGCAGTATTTT.